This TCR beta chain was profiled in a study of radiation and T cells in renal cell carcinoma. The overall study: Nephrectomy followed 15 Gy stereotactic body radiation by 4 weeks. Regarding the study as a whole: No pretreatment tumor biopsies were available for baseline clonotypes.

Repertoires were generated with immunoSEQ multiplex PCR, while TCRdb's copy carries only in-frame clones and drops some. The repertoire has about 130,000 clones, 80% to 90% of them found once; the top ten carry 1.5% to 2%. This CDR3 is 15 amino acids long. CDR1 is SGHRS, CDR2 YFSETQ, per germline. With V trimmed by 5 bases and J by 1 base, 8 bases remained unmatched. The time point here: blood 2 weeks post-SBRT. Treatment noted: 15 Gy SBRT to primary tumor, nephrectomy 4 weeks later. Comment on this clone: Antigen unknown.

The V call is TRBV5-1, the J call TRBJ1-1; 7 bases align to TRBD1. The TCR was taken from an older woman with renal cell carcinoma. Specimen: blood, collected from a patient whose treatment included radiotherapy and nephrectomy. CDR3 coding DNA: TGCGCCAGCAGTCCGTCCGGGACAGCGAACACTGAAGCTTTCTTT. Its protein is CASSPSGTANTEAFF.